This paragraph reports one T cell receptor beta chain. The sample's treatment: oral pan-JAK inhibitor, 5-10 mg twice daily. The germline V gene encodes CDR1 SGHVS and CDR2 FNYEAQ. The CDR3 length is 16 residues. V was cut by 5 bases and J by 6 bases, with 17 bases left in between. Reverse transcription of extracted RNA yielded cDNA, which provided the sequencing template. Profiled with immunoSEQ multiplex PCR; TCRdb holds only in-frame clones, not every one. The sample consists of more than 95,000 clones, 58% of them appearing once. This sample is drawn from a study of CD8+ T cells in alopecia areata. The TCR sequence derives from a human donor with alopecia areata. This chain connects TRBV7-6 to TRBJ1-6, with unresolved D. This specimen consisted of CD8+ T cells sorted from blood, obtained at week 4, from a patient treated with tofacitinib. In DNA, the CDR3 is TGTGCCAGCAGCCCGGCGGGCCCAGAGGCTAATTCACCCCTCCACTTT. It translates to CASSPAGPEANSPLHF.